This T cell receptor beta chain was identified in a study of T-cell memory formation after mild COVID-19. Turning to the study itself: TCR clusters mostly belonged to single donors.

This clonotype was observed many times. V lost 3 bases and J lost 6; bases outside the gene matches: 9. This CDR3 has 15 residues. Germline CDR1 and CDR2: MGHDK and SYGVNS. TCRdb re-called the 5' RACE reads through MiXCR, storing one row per CDR3 protein. The sample carries a few hundred thousand distinct CDR3 sequences, around 15% recorded once. This rearrangement joins TRBV25-1 to TRBJ2-3; the match to TRBD2 covers 7 bases. Source material: PBMCs or a T cell subset sorted from them (not recorded which). The sequence derives from a man aged 18 to 30 who had mild COVID-19 (a few samples of this study predate the infection). Cell type and time point are not known. The CDR3 DNA reads as TGTGCCAGCAGTGACTCGGCGGGGGATGGGGATACGCAGTATTTT. Amino acids: CASSDSAGDGDTQYF.